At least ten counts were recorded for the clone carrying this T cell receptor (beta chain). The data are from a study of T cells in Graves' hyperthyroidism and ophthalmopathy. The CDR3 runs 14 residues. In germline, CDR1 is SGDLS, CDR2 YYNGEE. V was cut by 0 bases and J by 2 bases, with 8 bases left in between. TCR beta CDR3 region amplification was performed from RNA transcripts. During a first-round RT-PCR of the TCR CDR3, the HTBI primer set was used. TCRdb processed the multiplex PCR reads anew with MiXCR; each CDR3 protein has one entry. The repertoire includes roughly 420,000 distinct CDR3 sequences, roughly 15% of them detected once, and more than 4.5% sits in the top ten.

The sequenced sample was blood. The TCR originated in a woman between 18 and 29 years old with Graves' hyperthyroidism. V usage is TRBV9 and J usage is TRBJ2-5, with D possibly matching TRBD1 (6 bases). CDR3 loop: CASSVGQGQETQYF. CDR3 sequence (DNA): TGTGCCAGCAGCGTAGGGCAGGGGCAAGAGACCCAGTACTTC. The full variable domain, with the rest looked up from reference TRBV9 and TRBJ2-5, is DSGVTQTPKHLITATGQRVTLRCSPRSGDLSVYWYQQSLDQGLQFLIQYYNGEERAKGNILERFSAQQFPDLHSELNLSSLELGDSALYFCASSVGQGQETQYFGPGTRLLVL.